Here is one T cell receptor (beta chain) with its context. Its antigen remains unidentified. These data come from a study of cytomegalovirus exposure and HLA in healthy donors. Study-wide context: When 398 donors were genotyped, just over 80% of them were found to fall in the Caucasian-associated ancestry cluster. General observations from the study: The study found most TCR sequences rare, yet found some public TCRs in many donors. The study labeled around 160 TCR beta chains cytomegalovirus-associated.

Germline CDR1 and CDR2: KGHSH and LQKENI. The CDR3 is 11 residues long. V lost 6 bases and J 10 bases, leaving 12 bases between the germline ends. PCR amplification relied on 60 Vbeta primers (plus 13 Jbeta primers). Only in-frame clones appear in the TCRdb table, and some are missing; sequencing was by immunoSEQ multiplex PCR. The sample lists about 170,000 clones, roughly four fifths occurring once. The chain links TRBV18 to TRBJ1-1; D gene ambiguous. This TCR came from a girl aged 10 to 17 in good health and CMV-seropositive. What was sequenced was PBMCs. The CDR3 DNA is TGTGCCAGCTCTCAAACTCCCGCAGCTTTCTTT. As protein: CASSQTPAAFF.